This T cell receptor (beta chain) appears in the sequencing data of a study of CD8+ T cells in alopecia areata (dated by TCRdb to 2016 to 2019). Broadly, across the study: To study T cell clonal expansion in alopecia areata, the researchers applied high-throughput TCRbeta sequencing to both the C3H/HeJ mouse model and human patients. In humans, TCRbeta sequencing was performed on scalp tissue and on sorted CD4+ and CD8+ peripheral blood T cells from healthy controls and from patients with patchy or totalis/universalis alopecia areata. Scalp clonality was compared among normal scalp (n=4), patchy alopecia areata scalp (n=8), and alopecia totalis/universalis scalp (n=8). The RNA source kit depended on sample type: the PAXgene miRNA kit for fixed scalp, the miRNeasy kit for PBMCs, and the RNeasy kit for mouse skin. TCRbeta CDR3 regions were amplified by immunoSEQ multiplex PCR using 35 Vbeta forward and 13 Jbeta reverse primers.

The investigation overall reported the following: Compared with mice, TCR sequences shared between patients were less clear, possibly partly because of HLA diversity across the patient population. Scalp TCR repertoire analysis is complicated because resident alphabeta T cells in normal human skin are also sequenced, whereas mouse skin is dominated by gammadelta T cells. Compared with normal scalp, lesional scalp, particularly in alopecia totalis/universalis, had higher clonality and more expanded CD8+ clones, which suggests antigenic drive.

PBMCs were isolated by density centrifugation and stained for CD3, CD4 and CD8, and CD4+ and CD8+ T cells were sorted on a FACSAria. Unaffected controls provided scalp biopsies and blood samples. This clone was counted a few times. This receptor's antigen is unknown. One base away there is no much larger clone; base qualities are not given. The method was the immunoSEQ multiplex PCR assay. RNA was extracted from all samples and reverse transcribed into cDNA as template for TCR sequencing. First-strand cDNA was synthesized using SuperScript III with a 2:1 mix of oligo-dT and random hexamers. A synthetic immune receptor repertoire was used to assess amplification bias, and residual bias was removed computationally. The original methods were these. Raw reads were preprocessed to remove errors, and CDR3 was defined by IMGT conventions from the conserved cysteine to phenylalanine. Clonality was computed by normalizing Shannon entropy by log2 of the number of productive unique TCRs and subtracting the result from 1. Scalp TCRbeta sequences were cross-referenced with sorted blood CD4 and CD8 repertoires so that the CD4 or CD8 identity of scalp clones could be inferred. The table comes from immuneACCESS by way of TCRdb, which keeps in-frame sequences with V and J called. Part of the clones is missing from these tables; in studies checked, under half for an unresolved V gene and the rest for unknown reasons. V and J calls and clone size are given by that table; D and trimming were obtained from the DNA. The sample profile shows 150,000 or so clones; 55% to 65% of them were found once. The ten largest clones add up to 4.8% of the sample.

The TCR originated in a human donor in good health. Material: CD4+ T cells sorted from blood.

The CDR3 corresponds to CSVGYRGSGNTIYF. The nucleotides are TGCAGCGTTGGATATCGGGGATCCGGAAACACCATATATTTT. The sequence joins TRBV29-1 to TRBJ1-3; there is no confident call for the D gene. From the cysteine up to the phenylalanine, the CDR3 has a length of 14 residues. The only DNA kept is the CDR3, 42 bases in frame from the first base. V drops 4 bases and J drops 4 bases, leaving 14 bases in between. CDR1 and CDR2 were assigned from the germline V gene as SQVTM and ANQGSEA.